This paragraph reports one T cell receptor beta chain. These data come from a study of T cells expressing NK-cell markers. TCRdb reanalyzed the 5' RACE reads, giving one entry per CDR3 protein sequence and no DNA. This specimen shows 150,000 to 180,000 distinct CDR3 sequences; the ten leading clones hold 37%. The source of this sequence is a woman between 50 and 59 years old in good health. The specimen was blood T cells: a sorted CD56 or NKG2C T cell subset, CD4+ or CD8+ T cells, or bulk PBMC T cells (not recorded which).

The CDR3 loop is CASSQESWGGELFF. The rearrangement uses TRBV14 and TRBJ2-2. This CDR3 has 14 amino acids. The germline V gene has CDR1 SGHDN and CDR2 FVKESK.